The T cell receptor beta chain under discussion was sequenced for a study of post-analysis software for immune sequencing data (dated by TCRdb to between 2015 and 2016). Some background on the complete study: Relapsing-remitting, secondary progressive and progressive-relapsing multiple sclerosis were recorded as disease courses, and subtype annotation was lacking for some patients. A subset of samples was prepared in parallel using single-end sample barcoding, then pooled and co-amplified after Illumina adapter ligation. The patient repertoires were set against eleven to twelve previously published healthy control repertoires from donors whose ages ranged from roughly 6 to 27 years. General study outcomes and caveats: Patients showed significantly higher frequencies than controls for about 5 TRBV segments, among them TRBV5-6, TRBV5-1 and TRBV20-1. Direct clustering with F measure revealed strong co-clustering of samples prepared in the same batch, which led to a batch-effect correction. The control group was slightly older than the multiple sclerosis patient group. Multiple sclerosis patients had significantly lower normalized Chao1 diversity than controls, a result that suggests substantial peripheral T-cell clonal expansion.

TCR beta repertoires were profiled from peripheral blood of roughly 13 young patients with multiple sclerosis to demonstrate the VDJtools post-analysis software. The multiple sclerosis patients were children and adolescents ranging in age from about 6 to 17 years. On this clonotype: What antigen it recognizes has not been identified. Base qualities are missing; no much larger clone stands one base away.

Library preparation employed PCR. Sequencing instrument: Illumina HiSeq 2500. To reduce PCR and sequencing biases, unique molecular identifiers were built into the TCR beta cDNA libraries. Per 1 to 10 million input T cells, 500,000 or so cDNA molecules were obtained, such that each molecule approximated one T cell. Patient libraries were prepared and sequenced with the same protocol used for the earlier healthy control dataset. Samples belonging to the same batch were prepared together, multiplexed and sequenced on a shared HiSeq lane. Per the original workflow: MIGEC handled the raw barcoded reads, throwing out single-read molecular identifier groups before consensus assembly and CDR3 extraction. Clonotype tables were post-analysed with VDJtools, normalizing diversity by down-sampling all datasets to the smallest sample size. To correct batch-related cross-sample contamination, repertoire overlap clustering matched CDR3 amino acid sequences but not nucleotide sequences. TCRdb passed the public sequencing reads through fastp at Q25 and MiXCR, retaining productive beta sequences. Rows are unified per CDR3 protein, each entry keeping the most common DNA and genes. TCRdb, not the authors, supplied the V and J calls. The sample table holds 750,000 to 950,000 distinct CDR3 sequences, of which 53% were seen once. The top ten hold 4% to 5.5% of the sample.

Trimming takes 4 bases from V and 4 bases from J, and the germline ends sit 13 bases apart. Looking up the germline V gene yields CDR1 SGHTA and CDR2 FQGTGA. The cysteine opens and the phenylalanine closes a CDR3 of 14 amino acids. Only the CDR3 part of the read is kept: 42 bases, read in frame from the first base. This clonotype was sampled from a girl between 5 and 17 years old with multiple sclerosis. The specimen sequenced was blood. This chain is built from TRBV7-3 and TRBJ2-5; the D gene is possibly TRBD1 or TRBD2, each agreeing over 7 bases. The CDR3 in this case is CASSSAGGVETQYF. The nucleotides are TGTGCCAGCAGCTCCGCAGGGGGGGTAGAGACCCAGTACTTC.